This T cell receptor beta chain originates from a study of OX40 agonist ivuxolimab in advanced cancers. In the study overall: Six ivuxolimab dose levels, 0.01 to 10 mg/kg, were given intravenously every 2 weeks. Patients with hepatocellular carcinoma, melanoma, renal cell or head and neck cancer made up the dose-escalation patients. Study-wide findings and caveats: Expanded peripheral T cell antigen specificity was not determined.

The sampling schedule covered blood at baseline, cycle 4 day 1, and cycle 7 day 1. Produced via immunoSEQ multiplex PCR; TCRdb's table is partial and in-frame only. This sample has about 50,000 clones, with roughly 93% found just once. The length of the CDR3 is 15 residues. Germline V CDR1 and CDR2: MDHEN, SYDVKM. Trimming left V 2 bases short and J 0 bases short, with 8 bases between. Comments on this clone: The antigen is not known.

The J gene is TRBJ1-5, the V gene TRBV28; D is possibly TRBD1 (6 bases). The receptor comes from an adult with an advanced solid tumor such as melanoma, head and neck, liver or kidney cancer. The source was CD4+ or CD8+ T cells sorted from blood, collected in a trial of the OX40 agonist ivuxolimab. CDR3 nucleotide sequence: TGTGCCAGCAGTTTAAGGACAGCTAGCAATCAGCCCCAGCATTTT. Translation: CASSLRTASNQPQHF.